This note documents a single T cell receptor beta chain sequence. These data originate in a study of blood T cell repertoires in COVID-19. Profiled with immunoSEQ multiplex PCR; TCRdb holds only in-frame clones, not every one. The sample shows 250,000 or so clones, 80% to 90% of them seen only once. This CDR3 spans 15 amino acids. The ends lost 6 bases at V and 2 bases at J; junction bases unmatched: 5. Germline V gene sequence: CDR1 LGHNA, CDR2 YSLEER. The J gene is TRBJ2-3, the V gene TRBV4-3, with 10 bases lining up with TRBD2. The material sequenced was PBMCs or T cells enriched from blood (not recorded which). The receptor was isolated from a woman aged 40 to 50 who had been exposed to COVID-19. Here the CDR3 DNA reads TGCGCCAGCAGAGAACTAGCGGGGAACACAGATACGCAGTATTTT. Translated: CASRELAGNTDTQYF.